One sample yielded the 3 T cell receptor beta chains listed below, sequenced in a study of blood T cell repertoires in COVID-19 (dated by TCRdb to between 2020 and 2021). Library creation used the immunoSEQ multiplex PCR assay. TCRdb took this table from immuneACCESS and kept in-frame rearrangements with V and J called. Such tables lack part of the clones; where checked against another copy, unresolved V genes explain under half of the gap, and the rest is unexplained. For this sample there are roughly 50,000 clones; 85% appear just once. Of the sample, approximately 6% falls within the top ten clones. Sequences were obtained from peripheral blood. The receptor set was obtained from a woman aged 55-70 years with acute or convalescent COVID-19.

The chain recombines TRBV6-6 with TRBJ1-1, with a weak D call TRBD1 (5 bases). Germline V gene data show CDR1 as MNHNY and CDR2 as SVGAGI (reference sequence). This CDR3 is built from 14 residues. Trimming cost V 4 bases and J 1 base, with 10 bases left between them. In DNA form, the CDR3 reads TGTGCCAGCAGTTGGTCGGGGGGGAACACTGAAGCTTTCTTT. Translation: CASSWSGGNTEAFF.

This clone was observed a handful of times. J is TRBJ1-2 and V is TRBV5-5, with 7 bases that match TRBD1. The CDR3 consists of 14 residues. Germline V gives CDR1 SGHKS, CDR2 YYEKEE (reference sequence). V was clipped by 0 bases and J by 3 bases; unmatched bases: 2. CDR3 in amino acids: CASSLDTGDYGYTF. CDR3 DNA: TGTGCCAGCAGCTTGGACACAGGGGACTATGGCTACACCTTC.

The CDR3 loop is CASSPDRSTDTQYF. The CDR3 coding sequence is TGTGCCAGCAGCCCCGACAGGAGCACAGATACGCAGTATTTT. The gene calls are TRBV11-1 and TRBJ2-3; D is perhaps TRBD1 (6 bases). V lost 5 bases and J lost 0, with 9 bases in between. Germline assignment: CDR1 SGHAT and CDR2 FQDESV (reference sequence). The CDR3 is made up of 14 amino acids.